A selection of T cell receptor beta chains follows, all from one sample in a study of early T cells in non-severe SARS-CoV-2 infection. MiXCR, run by TCRdb on the 5' RACE reads, gives a single entry per CDR3 protein. Among 40,000 to 60,000 distinct CDR3 sequences listed, around 6% were seen once. Sequenced material: whole blood, taken at baseline. These receptors were taken from an adult who was a healthcare worker with PCR-confirmed SARS-CoV-2 infection or an uninfected control (not recorded which). CDR3s include the opening cysteine and the closing phenylalanine or tryptophan. D genes are given only for firm matches. Rows give clone size only sometimes, using once, few, many, or a class for an expanded clone.

cdr3_nt: TGTGCCAGCAAGAGCGGCGGCGGGAGGACCGGGGAGCTGTTTTTT
cdr3_aa: CASKSGGGRTGELFF
clone_size: many
j_call: TRBJ2-2
d_call: TRBD2
v_call: TRBV6-6

cdr3_nt: TGCAGTGCTTCGGACAGGGATCTCTATAATTCACCCCTCCACTTT
cdr3_aa: CSASDRDLYNSPLHF
clone_size: many
j_call: TRBJ1-6
d_call: TRBD1
v_call: TRBV20-1

cdr3_nt: TGCGCCAGCAGCTTGGCGGGGACAGGGGGCAATGGCTACACCTTC
cdr3_aa: CASSLAGTGGNGYTF
clone_size: .
j_call: TRBJ1-2
d_call: TRBD1
v_call: TRBV5-1

cdr3_nt: TGCGCCAGCAGCCAAGTTATCGTTGATCCTGAGCAGTTCTTC
cdr3_aa: CASSQVIVDPEQFF
clone_size: .
j_call: TRBJ2-1
d_call: .
v_call: TRBV4-1

cdr3_nt: TGTGCCAGTCTCGCCCTGGGGGACAGCTATAACTATGGCTACACCTTC
cdr3_aa: CASLALGDSYNYGYTF
clone_size: many
j_call: TRBJ1-2
d_call: TRBD1
v_call: TRBV19

cdr3_nt: TGTGCCAGCAGTTACGAGGGTGGCACTGAAGCTTTCTTT
cdr3_aa: CASSYEGGTEAFF
clone_size: few
j_call: TRBJ1-1
d_call: .
v_call: TRBV6-5

cdr3_nt: TGTGCTAGTGGTCGTACAGGGGGCGTTGAAGGAAAACTGTTTTTT
cdr3_aa: CASGRTGGVEGKLFF
clone_size: .
j_call: TRBJ1-4
d_call: TRBD1
v_call: TRBV12-5

cdr3_nt: TGCAGTGCTAGAGGCGGTAGCCTCTCGGAGACCCAGTACTTC
cdr3_aa: CSARGGSLSETQYF
clone_size: medium-sized
j_call: TRBJ2-5
d_call: .
v_call: TRBV20-1

cdr3_nt: TGTGCCAGCAGCCAACAAGGTGGGCCCTACACCGGGGAGCTGTTTTTT
cdr3_aa: CASSQQGGPYTGELFF
clone_size: many
j_call: TRBJ2-2
d_call: .
v_call: TRBV3-1

cdr3_nt: TGTGCCAGCAGCCAATTTACAGGCGGTGGGACCCAGTACTTC
cdr3_aa: CASSQFTGGGTQYF
clone_size: many
j_call: TRBJ2-5
d_call: .
v_call: TRBV3-1

cdr3_nt: TGTGCCAGCAGTACCCCCGGGACAGTTAACACCGGGGAGCTGTTTTTT
cdr3_aa: CASSTPGTVNTGELFF
clone_size: .
j_call: TRBJ2-2
d_call: TRBD1
v_call: TRBV12-3/TRBV12-4

cdr3_nt: TGTGCCAGCAGTTACTTAGCGGGGGCTTACAATGAGCAGTTCTTC
cdr3_aa: CASSYLAGAYNEQFF
clone_size: .
j_call: TRBJ2-1
d_call: TRBD2
v_call: TRBV6-5

cdr3_nt: TGTGCCAGCAGGACCAATAACTATGGCTACACCTTC
cdr3_aa: CASRTNNYGYTF
clone_size: many
j_call: TRBJ1-2
d_call: .
v_call: TRBV5-5

cdr3_nt: TGCGCCAGCAGCTTCAGGTTTCAGGGGTACGAGCAGTACTTC
cdr3_aa: CASSFRFQGYEQYF
clone_size: .
j_call: TRBJ2-7
d_call: .
v_call: TRBV5-1

cdr3_nt: TGCAGTGCTAGAGAAGGCGGGACAGGGGGGTACACTGAAGCTTTCTTT
cdr3_aa: CSAREGGTGGYTEAFF
clone_size: many
j_call: TRBJ1-1
d_call: TRBD1
v_call: TRBV20-1

cdr3_nt: TGTGCCAGCAGCCGAGGGGACCAGGATTCACCCCTCCACTTT
cdr3_aa: CASSRGDQDSPLHF
clone_size: .
j_call: TRBJ1-6
d_call: .
v_call: TRBV4-2

cdr3_nt: TGCGCCAGCAGCCAAGATTTAGGGACAGGGGGCTACACCTTC
cdr3_aa: CASSQDLGTGGYTF
clone_size: .
j_call: TRBJ1-2
d_call: TRBD1
v_call: TRBV4-3

cdr3_nt: TGCGCCACCCAGGGAGGTTGGGATGAGCAGTTCTTC
cdr3_aa: CATQGGWDEQFF
clone_size: few
j_call: TRBJ2-1
d_call: .
v_call: TRBV4-1

cdr3_nt: TGTGCCAGCAGCCAAGTGGGGGACCATGAGCAGTTCTTC
cdr3_aa: CASSQVGDHEQFF
clone_size: many
j_call: TRBJ2-1
d_call: .
v_call: TRBV4-2

cdr3_nt: TGTGCCAGCAGCCCCATCGGGGTTCAGAATGAAAAACTGTTTTTT
cdr3_aa: CASSPIGVQNEKLFF
clone_size: few
j_call: TRBJ1-4
d_call: .
v_call: TRBV7-9

cdr3_nt: TGTGCCAGCAGTTACTCCTCTTATGGCTACACCTTC
cdr3_aa: CASSYSSYGYTF
clone_size: many
j_call: TRBJ1-2
d_call: .
v_call: TRBV6-2/TRBV6-3

cdr3_nt: TGTGCCTGGAGTGTACAGCACGAGCAGTACTTC
cdr3_aa: CAWSVQHEQYF
clone_size: .
j_call: TRBJ2-7
d_call: .
v_call: TRBV30

cdr3_nt: TGTGCCAGCAGCCAAGTTCTCGAGCAGTACTTC
cdr3_aa: CASSQVLEQYF
clone_size: .
j_call: TRBJ2-7
d_call: .
v_call: TRBV14

cdr3_nt: TGTGCCAGCAGTTTATCTAGCGGCGGAACCTACGAGCAGTACTTC
cdr3_aa: CASSLSSGGTYEQYF
clone_size: medium-sized
j_call: TRBJ2-7
d_call: .
v_call: TRBV27

cdr3_nt: TGTGCCAGCAGTTCGCGAACTTCCTATCCGTACAATGAGCAGTTCTTC
cdr3_aa: CASSSRTSYPYNEQFF
clone_size: few
j_call: TRBJ2-1
d_call: .
v_call: TRBV6-2/TRBV6-3

cdr3_nt: TGTGCCAGCAGCTTAGCGTACGAGACCCAGTACTTC
cdr3_aa: CASSLAYETQYF
clone_size: few
j_call: TRBJ2-5
d_call: .
v_call: TRBV7-2